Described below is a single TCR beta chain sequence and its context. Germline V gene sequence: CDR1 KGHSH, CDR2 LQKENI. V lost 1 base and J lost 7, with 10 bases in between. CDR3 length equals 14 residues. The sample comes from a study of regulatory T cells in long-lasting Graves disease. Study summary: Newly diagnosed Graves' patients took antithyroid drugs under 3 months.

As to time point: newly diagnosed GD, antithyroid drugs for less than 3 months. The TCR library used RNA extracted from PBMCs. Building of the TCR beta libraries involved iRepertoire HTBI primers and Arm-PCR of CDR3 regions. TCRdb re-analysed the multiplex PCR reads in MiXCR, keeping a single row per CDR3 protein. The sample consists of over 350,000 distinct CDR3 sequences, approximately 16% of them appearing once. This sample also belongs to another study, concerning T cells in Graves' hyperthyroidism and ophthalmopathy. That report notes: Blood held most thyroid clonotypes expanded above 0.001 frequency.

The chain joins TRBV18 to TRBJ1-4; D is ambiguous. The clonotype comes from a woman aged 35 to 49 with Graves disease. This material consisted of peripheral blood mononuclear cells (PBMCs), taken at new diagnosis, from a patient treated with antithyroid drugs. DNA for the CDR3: TGTGCCAGCTCACCACGAGGGAAAGCTGAAAAACTGTTTTTT. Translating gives CASSPRGKAEKLFF.